The clone carrying this T cell receptor (beta chain) was seen a few times. RNA transcripts provided the source from which TCR beta CDR3 regions were amplified. The HTBI set primed first-round TCR CDR3 RT-PCR. TCRdb re-analysed the multiplex PCR reads in MiXCR, keeping a single row per CDR3 protein. In the table there are approximately 570,000 distinct CDR3 sequences, 15% to 20% of which are singletons. This CDR3 region has 15 residues. V dropped 0 bases and J dropped 6; count of bases not matched to a gene: 6. Germline V CDR1 and CDR2: ENHRY, SYGVKD. This sample is part of a study of T cells in Graves' hyperthyroidism and ophthalmopathy.

This clonotype was sampled from a man aged 40-49 years with Graves' ophthalmopathy. Sequenced: blood. This rearrangement joins TRBV10-3 to TRBJ1-2; the match to TRBD1 covers 8 bases. The CDR3 sequence: CAISESSQGADGYTF. The CDR3 nucleotides read TGTGCCATCAGTGAGTCGTCGCAGGGGGCAGATGGCTACACCTTC.